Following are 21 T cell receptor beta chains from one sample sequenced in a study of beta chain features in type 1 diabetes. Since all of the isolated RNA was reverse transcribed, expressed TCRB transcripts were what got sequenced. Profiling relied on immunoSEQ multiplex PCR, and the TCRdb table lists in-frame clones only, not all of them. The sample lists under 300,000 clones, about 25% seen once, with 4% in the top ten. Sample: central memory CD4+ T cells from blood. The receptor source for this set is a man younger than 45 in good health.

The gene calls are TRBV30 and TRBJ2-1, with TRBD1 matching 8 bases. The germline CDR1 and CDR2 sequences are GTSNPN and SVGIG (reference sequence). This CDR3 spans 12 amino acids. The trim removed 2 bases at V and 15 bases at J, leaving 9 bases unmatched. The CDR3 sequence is CAWSPTGGSPFF. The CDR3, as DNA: TGTGCCTGGAGTCCCACAGGGGGATCCCCGTTCTTC.

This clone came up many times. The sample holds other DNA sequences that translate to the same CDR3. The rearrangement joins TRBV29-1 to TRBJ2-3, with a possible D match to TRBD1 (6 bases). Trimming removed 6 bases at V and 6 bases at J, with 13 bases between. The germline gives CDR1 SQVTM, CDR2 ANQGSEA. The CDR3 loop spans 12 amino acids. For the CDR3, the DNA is TGCAGCGTAGCTACAGGGACGGATACGCAGTATTTT. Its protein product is CSVATGTDTQYF.

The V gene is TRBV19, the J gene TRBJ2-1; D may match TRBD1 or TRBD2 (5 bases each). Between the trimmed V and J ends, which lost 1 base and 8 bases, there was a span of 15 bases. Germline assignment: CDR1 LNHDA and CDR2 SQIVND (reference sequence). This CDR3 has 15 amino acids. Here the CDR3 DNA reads TGTGCCAGTAGTATAGCCGAGGGGCTAGGGGATGAGCAGTTCTTC. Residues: CASSIAEGLGDEQFF.

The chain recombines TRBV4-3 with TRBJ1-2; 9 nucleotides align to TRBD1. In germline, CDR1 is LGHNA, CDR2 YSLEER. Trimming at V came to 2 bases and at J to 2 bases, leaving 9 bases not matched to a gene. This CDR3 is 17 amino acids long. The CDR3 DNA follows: TGCGCCAGCAGCCAAAGAAGTGGACAGGGGCTGAACTATGGCTACACCTTC. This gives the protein CASSQRSGQGLNYGYTF.

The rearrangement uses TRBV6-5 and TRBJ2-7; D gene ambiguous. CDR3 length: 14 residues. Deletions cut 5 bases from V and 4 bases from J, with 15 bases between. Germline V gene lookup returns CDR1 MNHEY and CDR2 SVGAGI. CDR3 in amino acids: CASSTGPGRYEQYF. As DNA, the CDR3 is TGTGCCAGCAGTACTGGACCCGGGCGGTACGAGCAGTACTTC.

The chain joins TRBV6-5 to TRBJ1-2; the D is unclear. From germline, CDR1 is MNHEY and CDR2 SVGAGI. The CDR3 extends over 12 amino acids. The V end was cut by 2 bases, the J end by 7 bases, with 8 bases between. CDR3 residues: CASSYRVGGYTF. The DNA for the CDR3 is TGTGCCAGCAGTTACAGGGTTGGTGGCTACACCTTC.

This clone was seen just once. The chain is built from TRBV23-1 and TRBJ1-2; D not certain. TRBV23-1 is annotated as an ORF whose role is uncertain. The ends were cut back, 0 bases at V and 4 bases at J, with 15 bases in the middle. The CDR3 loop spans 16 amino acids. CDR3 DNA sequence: TGCGCCAGCAGTCAATCCGGCTGTCGCGGGTCCTATGGCTACACCTTC. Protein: CASSQSGCRGSYGYTF.

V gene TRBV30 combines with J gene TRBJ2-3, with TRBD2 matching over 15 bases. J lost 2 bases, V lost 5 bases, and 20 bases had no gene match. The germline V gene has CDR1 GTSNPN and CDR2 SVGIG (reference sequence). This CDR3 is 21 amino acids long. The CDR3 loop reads CAWFRVPGTSGRRLNTDTQYF. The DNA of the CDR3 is TGTGCCTGGTTTAGAGTCCCGGGGACTAGCGGGAGGAGGTTAAACACAGATACGCAGTATTTT.

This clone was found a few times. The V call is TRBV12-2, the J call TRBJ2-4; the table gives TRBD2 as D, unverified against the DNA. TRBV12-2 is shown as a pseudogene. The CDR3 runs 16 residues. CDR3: CASHHSGRIAKNIQYF. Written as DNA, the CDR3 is TGTGCAAGTCACCATAGCGGGAGGATCGCCAAAAACATTCAGTACTTC.

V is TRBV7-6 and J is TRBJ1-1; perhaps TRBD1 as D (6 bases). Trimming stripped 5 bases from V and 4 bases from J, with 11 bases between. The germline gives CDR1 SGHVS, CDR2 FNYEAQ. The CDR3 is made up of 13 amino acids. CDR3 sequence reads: CASSPQGTTEAFF. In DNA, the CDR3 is TGTGCCAGCAGCCCCCAGGGGACCACTGAAGCTTTCTTT.

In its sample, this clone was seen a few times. CDR3 in DNA: TGTGCCTGGAGGGACGGACCAAACACTGAAGCTTTCTTT. It codes for CAWRDGPNTEAFF. The chain uses TRBV30 and TRBJ1-1; D not resolved. The germline V and J ends were trimmed by 3 bases and 2 bases, with 10 bases remaining between them. Germline CDR1 is GTSNPN and CDR2 is SVGIG (reference sequence). The CDR3 covers 13 residues.

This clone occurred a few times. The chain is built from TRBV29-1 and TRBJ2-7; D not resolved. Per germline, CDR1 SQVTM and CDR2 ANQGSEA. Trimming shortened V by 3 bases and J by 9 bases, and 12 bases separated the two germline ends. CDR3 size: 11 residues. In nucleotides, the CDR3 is TGCAGCGTTGATACCAATGGCATGCAGTACTTC. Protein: CSVDTNGMQYF.

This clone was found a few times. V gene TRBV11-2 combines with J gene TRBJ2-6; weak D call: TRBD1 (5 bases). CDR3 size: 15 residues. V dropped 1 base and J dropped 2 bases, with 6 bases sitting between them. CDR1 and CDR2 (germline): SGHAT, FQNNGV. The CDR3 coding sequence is TGTGCCAGCAGCTTAGGCAGGGCTGGGGCCAACGTCCTGACTTTC. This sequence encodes CASSLGRAGANVLTF.

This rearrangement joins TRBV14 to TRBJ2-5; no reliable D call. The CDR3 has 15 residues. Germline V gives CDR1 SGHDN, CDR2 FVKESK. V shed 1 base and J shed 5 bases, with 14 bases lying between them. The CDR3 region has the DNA TGTGCCAGCAGCCAAGGTTGGGCCCGTCGGGAGACCCAGTACTTC. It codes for CASSQGWARRETQYF.

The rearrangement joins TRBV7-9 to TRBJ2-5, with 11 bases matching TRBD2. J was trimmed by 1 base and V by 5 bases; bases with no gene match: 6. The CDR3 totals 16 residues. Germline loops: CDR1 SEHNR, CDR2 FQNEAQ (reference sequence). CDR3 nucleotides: TGTGCCAGCAGCGTTACTAGCGGGGGCTTCCAAGAGACCCAGTACTTC. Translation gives CASSVTSGGFQETQYF.

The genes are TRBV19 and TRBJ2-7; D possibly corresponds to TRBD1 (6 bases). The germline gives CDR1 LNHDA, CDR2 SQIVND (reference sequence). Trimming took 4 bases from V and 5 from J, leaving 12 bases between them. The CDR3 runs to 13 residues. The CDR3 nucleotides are TGTGCCAGTAGTAACAGGGCAGGGGACGAGCAGTACTTC. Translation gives CASSNRAGDEQYF.

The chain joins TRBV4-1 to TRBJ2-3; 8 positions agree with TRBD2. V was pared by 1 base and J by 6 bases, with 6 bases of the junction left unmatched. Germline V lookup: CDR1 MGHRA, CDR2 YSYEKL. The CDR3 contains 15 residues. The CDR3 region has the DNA TGCGCCAGCAGCCAAGTAGCGGGGAGTATGGATACGCAGTATTTT. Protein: CASSQVAGSMDTQYF.

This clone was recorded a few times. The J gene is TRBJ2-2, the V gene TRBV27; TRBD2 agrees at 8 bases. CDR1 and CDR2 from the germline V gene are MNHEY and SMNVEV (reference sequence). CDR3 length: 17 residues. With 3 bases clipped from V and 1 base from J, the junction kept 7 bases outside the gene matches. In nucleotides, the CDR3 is TGTGCCAGCAGTTTTCGGCTAGCGGGTGGGAACACCGGGGAGCTGTTTTTT. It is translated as CASSFRLAGGNTGELFF.

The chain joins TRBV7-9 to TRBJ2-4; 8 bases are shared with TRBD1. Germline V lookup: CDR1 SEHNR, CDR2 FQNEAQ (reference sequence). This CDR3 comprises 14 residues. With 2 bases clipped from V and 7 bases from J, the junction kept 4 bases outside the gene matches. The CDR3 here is CASSLRTGWNIQYF. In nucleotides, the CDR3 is TGTGCCAGCAGCTTACGGACAGGGTGGAACATTCAGTACTTC.

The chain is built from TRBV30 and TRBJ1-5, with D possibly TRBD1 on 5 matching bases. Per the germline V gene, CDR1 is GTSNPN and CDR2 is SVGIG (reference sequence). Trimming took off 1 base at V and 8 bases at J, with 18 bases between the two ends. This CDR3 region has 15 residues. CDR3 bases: TGTGCCTGGAGTGGGCAGGGACCACCCGGGAAGCCCCAGCATTTT. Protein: CAWSGQGPPGKPQHF.

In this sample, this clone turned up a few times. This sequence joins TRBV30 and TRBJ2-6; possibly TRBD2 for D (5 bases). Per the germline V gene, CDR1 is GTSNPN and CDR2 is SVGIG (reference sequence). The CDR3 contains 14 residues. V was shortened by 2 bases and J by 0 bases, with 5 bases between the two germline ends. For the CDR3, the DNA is TGTGCCTGGAGTACTAGCTCTGGGGCCAACGTCCTGACTTTC. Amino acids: CAWSTSSGANVLTF.